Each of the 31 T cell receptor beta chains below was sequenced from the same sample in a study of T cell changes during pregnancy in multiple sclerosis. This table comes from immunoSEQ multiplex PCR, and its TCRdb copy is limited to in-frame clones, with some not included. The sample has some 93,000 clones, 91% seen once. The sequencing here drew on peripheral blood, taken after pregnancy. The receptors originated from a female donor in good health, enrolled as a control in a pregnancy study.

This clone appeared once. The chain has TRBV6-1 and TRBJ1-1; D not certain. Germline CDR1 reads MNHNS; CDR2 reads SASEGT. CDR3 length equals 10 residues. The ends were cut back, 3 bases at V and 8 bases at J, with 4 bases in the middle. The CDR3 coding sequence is TGTGCCAGCAGTGACCTAGAAGCTTTCTTT. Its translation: CASSDLEAFF.

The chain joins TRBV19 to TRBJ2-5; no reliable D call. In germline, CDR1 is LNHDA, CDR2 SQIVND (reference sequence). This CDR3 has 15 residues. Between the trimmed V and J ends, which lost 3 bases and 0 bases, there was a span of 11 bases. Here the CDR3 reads CASSMRGAYQETQYF. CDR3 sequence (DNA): TGTGCCAGTAGTATGAGAGGAGCGTACCAAGAGACCCAGTACTTC.

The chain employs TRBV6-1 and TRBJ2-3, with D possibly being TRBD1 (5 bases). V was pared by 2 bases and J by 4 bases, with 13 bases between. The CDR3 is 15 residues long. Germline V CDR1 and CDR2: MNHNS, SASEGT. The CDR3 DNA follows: TGTGCCAGCAGTGAATCCTCTAGGGGCTCAGATACGCAGTATTTT. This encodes CASSESSRGSDTQYF.

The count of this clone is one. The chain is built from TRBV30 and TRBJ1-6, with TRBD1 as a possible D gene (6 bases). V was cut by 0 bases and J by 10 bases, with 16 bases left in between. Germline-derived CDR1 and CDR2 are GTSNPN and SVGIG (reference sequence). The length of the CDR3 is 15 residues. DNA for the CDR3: TGTGCCTGGAGTGTACTCAGTACAGGGAAATCACCCCTCCACTTT. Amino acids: CAWSVLSTGKSPLHF.

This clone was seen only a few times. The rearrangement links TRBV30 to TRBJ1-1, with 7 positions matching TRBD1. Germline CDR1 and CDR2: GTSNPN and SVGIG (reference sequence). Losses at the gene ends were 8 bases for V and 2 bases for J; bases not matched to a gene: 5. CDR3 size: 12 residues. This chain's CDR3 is CAGGQANTEAFF. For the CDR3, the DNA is TGTGCCGGTGGACAGGCAAACACTGAAGCTTTCTTT.

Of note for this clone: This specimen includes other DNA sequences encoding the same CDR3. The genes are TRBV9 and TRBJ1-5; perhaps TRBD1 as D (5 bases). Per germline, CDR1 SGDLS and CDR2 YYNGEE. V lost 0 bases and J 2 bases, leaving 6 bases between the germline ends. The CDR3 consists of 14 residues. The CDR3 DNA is TGTGCCAGCAGCGTAGGGGGCGGCAATCAGCCCCAGCATTTT. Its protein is CASSVGGGNQPQHF.

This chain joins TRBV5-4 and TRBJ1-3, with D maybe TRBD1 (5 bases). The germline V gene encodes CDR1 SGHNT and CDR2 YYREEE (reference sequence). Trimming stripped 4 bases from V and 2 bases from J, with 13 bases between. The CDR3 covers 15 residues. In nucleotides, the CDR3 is TGTGCCAGCAGCCACGGAGGGGTTACTGGAAACACCATATATTTT. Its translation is CASSHGGVTGNTIYF. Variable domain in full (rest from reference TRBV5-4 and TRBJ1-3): ETGVTQSPTHLIKTRGQQVTLRCSSQSGHNTVSWYQQALGQGPQFIFQYYREEENGRGNFPPRFSGLQFPNYSSELNVNALELDDSALYLCASSHGGVTGNTIYFGEGSWLTVV.

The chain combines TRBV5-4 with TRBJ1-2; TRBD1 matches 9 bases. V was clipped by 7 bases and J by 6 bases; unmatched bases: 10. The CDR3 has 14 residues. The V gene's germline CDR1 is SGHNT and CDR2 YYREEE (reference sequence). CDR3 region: CASGEEWTGDGYTF. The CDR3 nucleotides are TGTGCCAGCGGCGAGGAGTGGACAGGGGATGGCTACACCTTC. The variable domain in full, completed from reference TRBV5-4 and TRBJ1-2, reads ETGVTQSPTHLIKTRGQQVTLRCSSQSGHNTVSWYQQALGQGPQFIFQYYREEENGRGNFPPRFSGLQFPNYSSELNVNALELDDSALYLCASGEEWTGDGYTFGSGTRLTVV.

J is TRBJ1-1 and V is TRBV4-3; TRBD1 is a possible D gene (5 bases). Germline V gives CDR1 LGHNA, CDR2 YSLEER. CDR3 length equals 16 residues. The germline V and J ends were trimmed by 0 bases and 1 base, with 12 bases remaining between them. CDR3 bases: TGCGCCAGCAGCCAAGATGATCTAGGGGCGAACACTGAAGCTTTCTTT. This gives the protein CASSQDDLGANTEAFF.

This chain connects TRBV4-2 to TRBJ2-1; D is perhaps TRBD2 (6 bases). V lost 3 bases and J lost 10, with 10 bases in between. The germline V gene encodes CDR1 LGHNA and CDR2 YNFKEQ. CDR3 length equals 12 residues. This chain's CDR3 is CASSQPGEEQFF. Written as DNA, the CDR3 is TGTGCCAGCAGCCAGCCGGGGGAGGAGCAGTTCTTC.

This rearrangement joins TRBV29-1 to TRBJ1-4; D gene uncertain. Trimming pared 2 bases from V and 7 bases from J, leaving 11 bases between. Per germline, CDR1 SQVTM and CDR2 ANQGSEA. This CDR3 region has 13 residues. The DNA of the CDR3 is TGCAGCGTTGAAATGGGGAGGAGTGAAAAACTGTTTTTT. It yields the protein CSVEMGRSEKLFF.

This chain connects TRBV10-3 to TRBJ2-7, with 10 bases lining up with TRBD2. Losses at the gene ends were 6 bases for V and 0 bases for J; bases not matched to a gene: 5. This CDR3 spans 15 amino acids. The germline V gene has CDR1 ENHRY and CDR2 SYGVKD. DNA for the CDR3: TGTGCCATCAGCCTACTAGCGGGGAGCTCCTACGAGCAGTACTTC. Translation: CAISLLAGSSYEQYF.

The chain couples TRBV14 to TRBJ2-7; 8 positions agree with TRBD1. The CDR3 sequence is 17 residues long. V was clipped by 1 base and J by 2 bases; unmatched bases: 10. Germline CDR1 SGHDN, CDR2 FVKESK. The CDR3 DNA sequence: TGTGCCAGCAGCCAAGTCCGACAGGGGAAGAAAACCTACGAGCAGTACTTC. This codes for CASSQVRQGKKTYEQYF.

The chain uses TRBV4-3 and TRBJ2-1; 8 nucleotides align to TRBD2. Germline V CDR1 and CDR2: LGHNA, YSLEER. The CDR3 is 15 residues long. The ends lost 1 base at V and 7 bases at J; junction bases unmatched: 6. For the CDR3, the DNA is TGCGCCAGCAGCCAAGGAGCGGGGGTGGAGAATGAGCAGTTCTTC. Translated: CASSQGAGVENEQFF.

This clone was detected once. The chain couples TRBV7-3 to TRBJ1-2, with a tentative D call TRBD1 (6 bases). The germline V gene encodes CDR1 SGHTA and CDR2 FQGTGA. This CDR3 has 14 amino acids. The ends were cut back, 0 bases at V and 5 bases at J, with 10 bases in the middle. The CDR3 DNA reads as TGTGCCAGCAGCTTAACCGGGACAACATATGGCTACACCTTC. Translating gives CASSLTGTTYGYTF.

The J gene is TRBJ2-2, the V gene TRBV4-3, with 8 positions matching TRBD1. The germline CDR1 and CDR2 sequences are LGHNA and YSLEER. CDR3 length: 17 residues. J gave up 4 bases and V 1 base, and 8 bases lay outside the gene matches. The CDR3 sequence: CASSQGMAGGSTGELFF. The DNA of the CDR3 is TGCGCCAGCAGCCAAGGAATGGCAGGGGGCAGCACCGGGGAGCTGTTTTTT.

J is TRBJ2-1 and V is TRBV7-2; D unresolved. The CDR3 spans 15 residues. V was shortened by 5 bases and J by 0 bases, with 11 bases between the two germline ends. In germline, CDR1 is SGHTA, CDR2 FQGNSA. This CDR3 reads CASSQTIGSYNEQFF. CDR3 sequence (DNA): TGTGCCAGCAGCCAAACTATCGGCTCCTACAATGAGCAGTTCTTC.

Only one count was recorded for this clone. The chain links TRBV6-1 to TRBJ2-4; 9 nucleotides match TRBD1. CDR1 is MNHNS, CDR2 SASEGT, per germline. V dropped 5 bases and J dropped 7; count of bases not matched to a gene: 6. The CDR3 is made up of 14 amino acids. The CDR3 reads CASSPQGAGNIQYF. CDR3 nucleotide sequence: TGTGCCAGCAGTCCACAGGGGGCTGGGAACATTCAGTACTTC.

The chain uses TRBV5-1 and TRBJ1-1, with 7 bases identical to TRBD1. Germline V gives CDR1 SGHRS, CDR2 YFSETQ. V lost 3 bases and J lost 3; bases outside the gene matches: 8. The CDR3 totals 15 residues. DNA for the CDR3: TGCGCCAGCAGCTCGACAGGGTTGGGGGACACTGAAGCTTTCTTT. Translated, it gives CASSSTGLGDTEAFF.

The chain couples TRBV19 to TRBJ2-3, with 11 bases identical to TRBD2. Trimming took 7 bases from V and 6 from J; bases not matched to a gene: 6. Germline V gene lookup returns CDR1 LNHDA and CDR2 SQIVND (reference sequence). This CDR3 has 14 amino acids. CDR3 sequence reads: CASKGLAAGDTQYF. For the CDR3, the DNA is TGTGCCAGTAAGGGACTAGCGGCTGGGGATACGCAGTATTTT.

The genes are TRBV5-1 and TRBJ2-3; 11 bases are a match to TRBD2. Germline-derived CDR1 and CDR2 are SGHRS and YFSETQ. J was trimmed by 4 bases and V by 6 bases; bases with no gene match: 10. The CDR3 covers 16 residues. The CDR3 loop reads CASTNPSGGRADTQYF. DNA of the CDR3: TGCGCCAGCACCAACCCTAGCGGGGGGCGCGCAGATACGCAGTATTTT.

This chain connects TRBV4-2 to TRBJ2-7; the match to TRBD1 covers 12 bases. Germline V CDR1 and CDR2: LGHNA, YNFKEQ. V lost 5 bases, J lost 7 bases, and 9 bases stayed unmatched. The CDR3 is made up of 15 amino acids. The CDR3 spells CASSGGGQGAREQYF. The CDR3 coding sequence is TGTGCCAGCAGCGGTGGGGGACAGGGGGCGAGAGAGCAGTACTTC.

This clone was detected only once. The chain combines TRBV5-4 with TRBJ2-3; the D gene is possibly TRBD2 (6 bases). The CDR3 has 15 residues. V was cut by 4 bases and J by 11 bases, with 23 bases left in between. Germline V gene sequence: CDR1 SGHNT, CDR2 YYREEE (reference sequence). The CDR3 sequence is CASSRGGIAFFQQYF. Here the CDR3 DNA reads TGTGCCAGCAGCCGTGGGGGGATTGCCTTCTTTCAGCAGTATTTT.

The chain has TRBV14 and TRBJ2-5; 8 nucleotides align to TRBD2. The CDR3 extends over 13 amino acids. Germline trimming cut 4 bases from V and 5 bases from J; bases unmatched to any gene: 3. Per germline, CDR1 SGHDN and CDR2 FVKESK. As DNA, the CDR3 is TGTGCCAGCAGCCGCGGGGGGCGGGAGACCCAGTACTTC. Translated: CASSRGGRETQYF.

CDR3 in amino acids: CARSRTSGGTDTQYF. CDR3 nucleotides: TGTGCCAGAAGCCGTACTAGCGGGGGCACAGATACGCAGTATTTT. The chain employs TRBV5-3 and TRBJ2-3; 10 bases map to TRBD2. TRBV5-3 counts as an open reading frame of uncertain function. V gave up 4 bases and J gave up 1 base; unmatched junction bases: 3. This CDR3 has 15 residues.

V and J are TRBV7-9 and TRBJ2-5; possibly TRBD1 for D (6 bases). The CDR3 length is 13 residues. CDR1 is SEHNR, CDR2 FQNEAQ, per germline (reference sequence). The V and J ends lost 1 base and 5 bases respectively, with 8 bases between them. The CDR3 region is CASSLGTVETQYF. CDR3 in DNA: TGTGCCAGCAGCTTAGGGACAGTCGAGACCCAGTACTTC.

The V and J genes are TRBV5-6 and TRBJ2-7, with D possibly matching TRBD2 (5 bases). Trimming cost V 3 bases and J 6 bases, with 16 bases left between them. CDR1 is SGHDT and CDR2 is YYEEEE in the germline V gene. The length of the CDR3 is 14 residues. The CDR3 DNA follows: TGTGCCAGCAGCTCCGGGAAAACCGGGATCGAGCAGTACTTC. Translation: CASSSGKTGIEQYF.

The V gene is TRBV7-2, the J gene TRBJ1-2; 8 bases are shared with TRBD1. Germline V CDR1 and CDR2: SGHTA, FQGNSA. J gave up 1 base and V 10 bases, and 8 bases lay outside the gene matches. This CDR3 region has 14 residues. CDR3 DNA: TGTGCCACCGCCCCACAGGGGGATAACTATGGCTACACCTTC. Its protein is CATAPQGDNYGYTF.

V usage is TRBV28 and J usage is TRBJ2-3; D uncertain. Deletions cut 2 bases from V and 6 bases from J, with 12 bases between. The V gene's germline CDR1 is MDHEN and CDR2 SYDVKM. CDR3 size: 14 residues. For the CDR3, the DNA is TGTGCCAGCAGTTTAACACCGACAACGGATACGCAGTATTTT. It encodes CASSLTPTTDTQYF.

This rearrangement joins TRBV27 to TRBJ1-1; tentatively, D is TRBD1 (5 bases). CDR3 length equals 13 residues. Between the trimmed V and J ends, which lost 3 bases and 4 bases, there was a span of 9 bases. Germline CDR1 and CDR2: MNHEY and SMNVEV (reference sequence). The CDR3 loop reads CASSFQGRTEAFF. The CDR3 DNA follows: TGTGCCAGCAGTTTCCAGGGTCGCACTGAAGCTTTCTTT.

CDR3 bases: TGCGCCAGCGGGGGGGTGAGCTCCTACGAGCAGTACTTC. As protein: CASGGVSSYEQYF. The gene calls are TRBV5-1 and TRBJ2-7; 7 positions agree with TRBD2. Trimming took 7 bases from V and 0 from J; bases not matched to a gene: 4. The CDR3 totals 13 residues. Per germline, CDR1 SGHRS and CDR2 YFSETQ. Full variable domain (remainder filled in from reference TRBV5-1 and TRBJ2-7): KAGVTQTPRYLIKTRGQQVTLSCSPISGHRSVSWYQQTPGQGLQFLFEYFSETQRNKGNFPGRFSGRQFSNSRSEMNVSTLELGDSALYLCASGGVSSYEQYFGPGTRLTVT.